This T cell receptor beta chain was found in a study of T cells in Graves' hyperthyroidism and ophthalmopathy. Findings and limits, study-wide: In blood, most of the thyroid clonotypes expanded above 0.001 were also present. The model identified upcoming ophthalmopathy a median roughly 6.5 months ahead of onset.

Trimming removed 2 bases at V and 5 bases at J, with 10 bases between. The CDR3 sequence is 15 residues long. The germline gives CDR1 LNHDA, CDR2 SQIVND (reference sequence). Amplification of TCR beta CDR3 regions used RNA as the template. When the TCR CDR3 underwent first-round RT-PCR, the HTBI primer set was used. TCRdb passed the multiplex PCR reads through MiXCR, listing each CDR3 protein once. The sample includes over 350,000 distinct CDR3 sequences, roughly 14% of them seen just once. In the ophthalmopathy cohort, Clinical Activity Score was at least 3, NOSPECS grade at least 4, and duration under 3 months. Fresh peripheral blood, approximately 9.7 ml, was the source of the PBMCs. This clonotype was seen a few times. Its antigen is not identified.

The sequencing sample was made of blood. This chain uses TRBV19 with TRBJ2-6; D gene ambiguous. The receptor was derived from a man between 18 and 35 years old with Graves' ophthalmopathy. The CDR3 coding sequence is TGTGCCAGTAGTATACCCCGACTCTGGGCCAACGTCCTGACTTTC. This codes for CASSIPRLWANVLTF.